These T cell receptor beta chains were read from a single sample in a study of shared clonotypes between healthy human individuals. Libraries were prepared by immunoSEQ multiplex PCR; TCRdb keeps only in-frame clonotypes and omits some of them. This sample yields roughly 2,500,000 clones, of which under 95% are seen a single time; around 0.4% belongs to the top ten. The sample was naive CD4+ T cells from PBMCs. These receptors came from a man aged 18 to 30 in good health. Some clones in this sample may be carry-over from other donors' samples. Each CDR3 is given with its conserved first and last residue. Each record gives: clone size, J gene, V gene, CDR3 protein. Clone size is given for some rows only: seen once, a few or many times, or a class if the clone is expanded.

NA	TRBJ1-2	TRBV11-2	CASSPGARAPREGYTF
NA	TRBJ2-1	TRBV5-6	CASSMTTLVSNEQFF
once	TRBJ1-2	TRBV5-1	CASSLVTLGGYTF
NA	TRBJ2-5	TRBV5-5	CASSPRGSGARETQYF
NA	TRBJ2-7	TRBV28	CASRTGGPEQYF
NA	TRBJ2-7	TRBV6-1	CASSEGLAGGREQYF
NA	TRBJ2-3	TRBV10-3	CAISSTDTQYF
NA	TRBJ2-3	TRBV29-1	CSVGGTSRDTQYF
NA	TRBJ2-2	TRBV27	CASSSSTGELFF
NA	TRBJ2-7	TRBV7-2	CASSLLRNYEQYF
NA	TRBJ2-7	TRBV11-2	CASSTDRVNEQYF
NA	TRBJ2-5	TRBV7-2	CASSFQRQETQYF
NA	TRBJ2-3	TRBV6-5	CASIGSGRALQYF
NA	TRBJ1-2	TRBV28	CASGSLGQPRGYTF
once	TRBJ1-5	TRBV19	CASSLGQGAHQPQHF
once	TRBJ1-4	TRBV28	CASSAGDIEKLFF
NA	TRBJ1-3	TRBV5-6	CASSHKIQGAGRNTIYF
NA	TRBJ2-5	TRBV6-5	CATGTSLETQYF
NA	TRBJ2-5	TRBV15	CATSRGQTGVETQYF
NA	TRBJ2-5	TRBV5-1	CASSTDRAGQETQYF
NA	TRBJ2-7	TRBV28	CASVDRVRNYEQYF
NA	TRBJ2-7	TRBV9	CASSARTGTGSYEQYF
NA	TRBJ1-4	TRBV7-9	CASSDPAGGEKLFF
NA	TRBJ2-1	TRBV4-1	CASSQAPGLAGNEQFF
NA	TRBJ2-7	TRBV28	CAGSPPKGIGYEQYF
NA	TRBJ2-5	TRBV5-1	CASSAQGAEETQYF
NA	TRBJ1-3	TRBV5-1	CASRSTGAGNTIYF
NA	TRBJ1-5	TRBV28	CASTEGQPQHF
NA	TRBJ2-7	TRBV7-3	CASSSSGRAGYEQYF
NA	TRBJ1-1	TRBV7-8	CASSLGSGSKAFF
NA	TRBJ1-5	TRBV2	CASSVGQVRGMPQHF
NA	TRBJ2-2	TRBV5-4	CASSSSGTETGELFF
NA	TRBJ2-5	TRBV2	CASTYRLGETQYF
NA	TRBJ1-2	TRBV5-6	CASSPTGQNYGYTF
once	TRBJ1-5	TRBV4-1	CASSQDGGHGGQPQHF
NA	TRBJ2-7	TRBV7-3	CASSLTHRQGKQYF
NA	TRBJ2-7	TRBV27	CASKVGGGNSYEQYF
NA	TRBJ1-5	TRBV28	CASSQEGRPDQPQHF
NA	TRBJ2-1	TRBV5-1	CASSLAAISYNEQFF
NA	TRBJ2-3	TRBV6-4	CASRLGQGGPDTQYF
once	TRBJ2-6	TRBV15	CATSRDGRGANVLTF
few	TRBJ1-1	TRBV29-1	CSAGQGTNTEAFF
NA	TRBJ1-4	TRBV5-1	CASSLGGRPNEKLFF
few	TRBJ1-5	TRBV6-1	CASSERLRDFNQPQHF
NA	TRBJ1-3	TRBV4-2	CASSLEAPGTAGNTIYF
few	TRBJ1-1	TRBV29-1	CSVRQGMNTEAFF
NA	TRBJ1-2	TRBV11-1	CASSMDRVGYTF
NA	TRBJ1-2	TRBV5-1	CASSSGRLISGFYGYTF
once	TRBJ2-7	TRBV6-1	CATGTVRRNEQYF
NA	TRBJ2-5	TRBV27	CASSLWTSGQETQYF
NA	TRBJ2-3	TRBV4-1	CASSPLGEGRNTDTQYF